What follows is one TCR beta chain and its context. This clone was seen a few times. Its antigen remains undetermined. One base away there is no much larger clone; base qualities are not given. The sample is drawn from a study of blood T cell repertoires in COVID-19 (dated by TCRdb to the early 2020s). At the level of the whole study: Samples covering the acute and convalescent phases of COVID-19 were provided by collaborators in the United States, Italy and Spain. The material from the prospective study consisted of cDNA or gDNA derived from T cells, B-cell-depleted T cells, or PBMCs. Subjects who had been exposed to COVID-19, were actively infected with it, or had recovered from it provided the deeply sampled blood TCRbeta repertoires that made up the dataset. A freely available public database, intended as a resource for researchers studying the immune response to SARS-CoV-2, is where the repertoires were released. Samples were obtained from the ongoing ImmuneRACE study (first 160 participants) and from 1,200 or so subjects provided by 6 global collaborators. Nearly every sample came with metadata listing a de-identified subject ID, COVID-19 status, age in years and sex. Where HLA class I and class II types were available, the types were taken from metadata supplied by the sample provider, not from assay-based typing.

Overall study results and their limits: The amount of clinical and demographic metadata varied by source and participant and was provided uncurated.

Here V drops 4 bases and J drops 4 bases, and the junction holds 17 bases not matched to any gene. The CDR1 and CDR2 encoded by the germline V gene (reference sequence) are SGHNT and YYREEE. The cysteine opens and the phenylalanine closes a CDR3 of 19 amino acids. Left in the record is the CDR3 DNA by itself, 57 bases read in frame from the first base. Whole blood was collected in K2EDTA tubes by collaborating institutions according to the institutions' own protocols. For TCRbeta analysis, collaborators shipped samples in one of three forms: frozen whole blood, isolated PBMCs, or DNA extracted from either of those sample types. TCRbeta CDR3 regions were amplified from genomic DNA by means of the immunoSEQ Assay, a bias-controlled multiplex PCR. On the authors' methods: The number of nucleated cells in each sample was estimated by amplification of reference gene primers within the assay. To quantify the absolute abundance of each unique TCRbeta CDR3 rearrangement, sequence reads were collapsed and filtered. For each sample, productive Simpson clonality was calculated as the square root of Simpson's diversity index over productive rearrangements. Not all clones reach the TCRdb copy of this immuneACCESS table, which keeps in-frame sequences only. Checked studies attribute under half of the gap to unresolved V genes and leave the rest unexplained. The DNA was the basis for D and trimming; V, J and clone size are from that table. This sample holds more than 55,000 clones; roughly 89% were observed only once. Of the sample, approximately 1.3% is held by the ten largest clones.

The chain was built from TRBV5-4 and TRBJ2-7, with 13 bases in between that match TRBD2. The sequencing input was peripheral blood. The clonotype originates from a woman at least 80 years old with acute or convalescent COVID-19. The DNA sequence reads TGTGCCAGCAGCGGCCCGGGACTAGCGGGAACCCAGGGGTTTTACGAGCAGTACTTC. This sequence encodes CASSGPGLAGTQGFYEQYF.